A selection of T cell receptor beta chains follows, all from one sample in a study of T cell responses to AZD1222 COVID-19 vaccine. Only in-frame clones appear in the TCRdb table, and some are missing; sequencing was by immunoSEQ multiplex PCR. The sample records 140,000 or so clones, 90% to 95% being singletons. The sample here was peripheral blood, taken on day 0 of AZD1222 vaccination. The receptors were gathered from an adult in good health. The CDR3 runs from the conserved cysteine through the conserved F or W. D genes are given only for firm matches. A row's size may be missing; if present it is once, few, many or a size class.

abundance: once; j_gene: TRBJ2-7; d_gene: .; v_gene: TRBV7-9; CDR3aa: CASSLAGAAYEQYF; CDR3nt: TGTGCCAGCAGCTTAGCCGGGGCGGCCTACGAGCAGTACTTC
abundance: .; j_gene: TRBJ2-5; d_gene: .; v_gene: TRBV27; CDR3aa: CASKPGRIDQETQYF; CDR3nt: TGTGCCAGCAAGCCCGGGCGGATAGACCAAGAGACCCAGTACTTC
abundance: .; j_gene: TRBJ1-2; d_gene: .; v_gene: TRBV7-6; CDR3aa: CASSLRSGFGDTNYGYTF; CDR3nt: TGTGCCAGCAGCTTGAGGTCAGGGTTCGGGGACACCAACTATGGCTACACCTTC
abundance: once; j_gene: TRBJ1-1; d_gene: TRBD1; v_gene: TRBV30; CDR3aa: CAWSPGQGLNTEAFF; CDR3nt: TGTGCCTGGAGTCCGGGACAGGGCCTGAACACTGAAGCTTTCTTT
abundance: .; j_gene: TRBJ2-7; d_gene: TRBD1; v_gene: TRBV4-1; CDR3aa: CASSQYPPGQGEREQYF; CDR3nt: TGCGCCAGCAGCCAATACCCCCCGGGACAGGGTGAGCGCGAGCAGTACTTC
abundance: .; j_gene: TRBJ1-5; d_gene: TRBD1; v_gene: TRBV4-1; CDR3aa: CASRRQGPGQPQHF; CDR3nt: TGCGCCAGCAGGCGACAGGGCCCAGGACAGCCCCAGCATTTT
abundance: .; j_gene: TRBJ2-7; d_gene: TRBD1; v_gene: TRBV6-5; CDR3aa: CASSYTTGGAFGEQYF; CDR3nt: TGTGCCAGCAGTTACACGACAGGGGGCGCCTTCGGGGAGCAGTACTTC
abundance: .; j_gene: TRBJ2-3; d_gene: .; v_gene: TRBV4-1; CDR3aa: CASSHSGGPSGVDTQYF; CDR3nt: TGCGCCAGCAGCCATTCAGGGGGCCCGAGCGGGGTTGATACGCAGTATTTT
abundance: .; j_gene: TRBJ2-2; d_gene: TRBD1; v_gene: TRBV7-8; CDR3aa: CASSLVWARGTGELFF; CDR3nt: TGTGCCAGCAGCTTAGTTTGGGCCAGGGGGACCGGGGAGCTGTTTTTT
abundance: .; j_gene: TRBJ1-1; d_gene: .; v_gene: TRBV30; CDR3aa: CAWTPGRQNTEAFF; CDR3nt: TGTGCCTGGACTCCGGGACGGCAGAACACTGAAGCTTTCTTT
abundance: .; j_gene: TRBJ1-5; d_gene: .; v_gene: TRBV4-3; CDR3aa: CASSQETGSNQPQHF; CDR3nt: TGCGCCAGCAGCCAAGAAACGGGAAGCAATCAGCCCCAGCATTTT
abundance: .; j_gene: TRBJ1-5; d_gene: .; v_gene: TRBV27; CDR3aa: CASSFRGPNQPQHF; CDR3nt: TGTGCCAGCAGTTTCAGAGGGCCCAATCAGCCCCAGCATTTT
abundance: .; j_gene: TRBJ2-5; d_gene: TRBD1; v_gene: TRBV5-1; CDR3aa: CASSWRDRGGSETQYF; CDR3nt: TGCGCCAGCAGCTGGCGGGACAGGGGCGGTTCGGAGACCCAGTACTTC
abundance: .; j_gene: TRBJ1-2; d_gene: .; v_gene: TRBV25-1; CDR3aa: CASSEPTGGRGYTF; CDR3nt: TGTGCCAGCAGTGAGCCGACAGGCGGGCGTGGCTACACCTTC
abundance: .; j_gene: TRBJ2-3; d_gene: .; v_gene: TRBV3-1/TRBV3-2; CDR3aa: CASSQVDTQYF; CDR3nt: TGTGCCAGCAGCCAAGTAGATACGCAGTATTTT
abundance: .; j_gene: TRBJ2-3; d_gene: .; v_gene: TRBV5-5; CDR3aa: CASSRRNPDTQYF; CDR3nt: TGTGCCAGCAGTAGGAGGAACCCAGATACGCAGTATTTT
abundance: .; j_gene: TRBJ2-3; d_gene: TRBD2; v_gene: TRBV7-9; CDR3aa: CASSLGGSGAPSTDTQYF; CDR3nt: TGTGCCAGCAGCTTAGGAGGGAGCGGGGCCCCTAGCACAGATACGCAGTATTTT
abundance: .; j_gene: TRBJ1-5; d_gene: TRBD1; v_gene: TRBV5-1; CDR3aa: CASRPTGGVEPQHF; CDR3nt: TGCGCCAGCAGGCCCACAGGGGGTGTGGAGCCCCAGCATTTT
abundance: .; j_gene: TRBJ1-4; d_gene: .; v_gene: TRBV5-5; CDR3aa: CASSFPAGEKLFF; CDR3nt: TGTGCCAGCAGCTTTCCGGCCGGTGAAAAACTGTTTTTT
abundance: few; j_gene: TRBJ1-3; d_gene: .; v_gene: TRBV6-2/TRBV6-3; CDR3aa: CASSYGPTRVTGNTIYF; CDR3nt: TGTGCCAGCAGTTACGGACCCACACGAGTCACTGGAAACACCATATATTTT
abundance: .; j_gene: TRBJ1-2; d_gene: .; v_gene: TRBV3-1/TRBV3-2; CDR3aa: CASSRDRIYGYTF; CDR3nt: TGTGCCAGCAGCCGCGACAGGATCTATGGCTACACCTTC
abundance: .; j_gene: TRBJ1-1; d_gene: .; v_gene: TRBV7-2; CDR3aa: CASSLVAGGGRFTEAFF; CDR3nt: TGTGCCAGCAGCTTAGTAGCTGGGGGCGGTCGGTTCACTGAAGCTTTCTTT
abundance: few; j_gene: TRBJ1-3; d_gene: .; v_gene: TRBV20-1; CDR3aa: CSVRIGNTIYF; CDR3nt: TGCAGTGTTAGAATCGGGAACACCATATATTTT
abundance: .; j_gene: TRBJ2-2; d_gene: .; v_gene: TRBV5-6; CDR3aa: CATSKRWTANTGELFF; CDR3nt: TGTGCCACCTCCAAGCGGTGGACAGCGAACACCGGGGAGCTGTTTTTT
abundance: .; j_gene: TRBJ1-5; d_gene: .; v_gene: TRBV7-8; CDR3aa: CASSLGPVPNQPQHF; CDR3nt: TGTGCCAGCAGCTTAGGGCCGGTTCCTAATCAGCCCCAGCATTTT
abundance: .; j_gene: TRBJ1-5; d_gene: TRBD1; v_gene: TRBV4-1; CDR3aa: CASSPSLGQLNQPQHF; CDR3nt: TGCGCCAGCAGCCCAAGTTTGGGACAGCTCAATCAGCCCCAGCATTTT
abundance: .; j_gene: TRBJ2-3; d_gene: .; v_gene: TRBV27; CDR3aa: CASSTGLLATDTQYF; CDR3nt: TGTGCCAGCAGTACGGGACTCCTGGCCACAGATACGCAGTATTTT
abundance: .; j_gene: TRBJ2-7; d_gene: .; v_gene: TRBV6-5; CDR3aa: CASSLRGEQYF; CDR3nt: TGTGCCAGCAGCCTACGGGGCGAGCAGTACTTC
abundance: .; j_gene: TRBJ2-7; d_gene: .; v_gene: TRBV10-2; CDR3aa: CASSPGTPTIYEQYF; CDR3nt: TGCGCCAGCAGCCCCGGGACACCAACAATATACGAGCAGTACTTC
abundance: .; j_gene: TRBJ1-2; d_gene: .; v_gene: TRBV5-1; CDR3aa: CASSLSQGSGYTF; CDR3nt: TGCGCCAGCAGCTTGTCCCAGGGAAGTGGCTACACCTTC
abundance: once; j_gene: TRBJ2-7; d_gene: TRBD2; v_gene: TRBV13; CDR3aa: CASSLAGGNYEQYF; CDR3nt: TGTGCCAGCAGCTTGGCGGGGGGCAACTACGAGCAGTACTTC
abundance: .; j_gene: TRBJ2-3; d_gene: .; v_gene: TRBV11-3; CDR3aa: CASSTSLGTQYF; CDR3nt: TGTGCCAGCAGCACGAGTCTCGGTACGCAGTATTTT
abundance: .; j_gene: TRBJ2-7; d_gene: TRBD1; v_gene: TRBV5-1; CDR3aa: CASSRGQADSYEQYF; CDR3nt: TGCGCCAGCAGCCGGGGACAGGCCGACTCCTACGAGCAGTACTTC
abundance: .; j_gene: TRBJ1-2; d_gene: TRBD1; v_gene: TRBV3-1/TRBV3-2; CDR3aa: CASSQVGQARYGYTF; CDR3nt: TGTGCCAGCAGCCAAGTAGGACAGGCTAGGTATGGCTACACCTTC
abundance: .; j_gene: TRBJ2-4; d_gene: .; v_gene: TRBV4-1; CDR3aa: CASRIVAGKNIQYF; CDR3nt: TGCGCCAGCAGGATAGTGGCGGGCAAAAACATTCAGTACTTC
abundance: .; j_gene: TRBJ2-1; d_gene: .; v_gene: TRBV5-5; CDR3aa: CASSLDGDSYNEQFF; CDR3nt: TGTGCCAGCAGCTTGGACGGTGACTCCTACAATGAGCAGTTCTTC
abundance: .; j_gene: TRBJ1-3; d_gene: .; v_gene: TRBV18; CDR3aa: CASSQRTVSTGNTIYF; CDR3nt: TGTGCCAGCTCACAAAGGACGGTATCGACTGGAAACACCATATATTTT
abundance: .; j_gene: TRBJ1-2; d_gene: .; v_gene: TRBV12-5; CDR3aa: CASGFPDGESYTNYGYTF; CDR3nt: TGTGCTAGTGGTTTTCCGGATGGGGAGAGCTATACTAACTATGGCTACACCTTC
abundance: .; j_gene: TRBJ1-5; d_gene: .; v_gene: TRBV5-1; CDR3aa: CASSSGLGGHQPQHF; CDR3nt: TGCGCCAGCAGCTCAGGGCTGGGGGGGCATCAGCCCCAGCATTTT
abundance: .; j_gene: TRBJ1-5; d_gene: TRBD1; v_gene: TRBV5-1; CDR3aa: CASSWGTGNQPQHF; CDR3nt: TGCGCCAGCAGCTGGGGGACAGGGAATCAGCCCCAGCATTTT
abundance: .; j_gene: TRBJ1-1; d_gene: TRBD1; v_gene: TRBV2; CDR3aa: CASSEGTGNTEAFF; CDR3nt: TGTGCCAGCAGTGAAGGGACAGGGAACACTGAAGCTTTCTTT
abundance: .; j_gene: TRBJ2-3; d_gene: TRBD2; v_gene: TRBV6-1; CDR3aa: CASSEWAGGITDTQYF; CDR3nt: TGTGCCAGCAGTGAATGGGCGGGGGGGATCACAGATACGCAGTATTTT
abundance: .; j_gene: TRBJ2-5; d_gene: .; v_gene: TRBV7-6; CDR3aa: CASSFGESETQYF; CDR3nt: TGTGCCAGCAGCTTTGGGGAGTCGGAGACCCAGTACTTC
abundance: .; j_gene: TRBJ1-6; d_gene: .; v_gene: TRBV12-3/TRBV12-4; CDR3aa: CASTSDLSPLHF; CDR3nt: TGTGCCAGCACCTCCGACCTAAGCCCCCTCCACTTT
abundance: once; j_gene: TRBJ1-6; d_gene: .; v_gene: TRBV5-6; CDR3aa: CASSPGRAGWFHF; CDR3nt: TGTGCCAGCAGCCCCGGGCGGGCAGGGTGGTTCCACTTT
abundance: .; j_gene: TRBJ2-3; d_gene: .; v_gene: TRBV5-1; CDR3aa: CASSLTGTDTQYF; CDR3nt: TGCGCCAGCAGCTTGACAGGCACAGATACGCAGTATTTT
abundance: once; j_gene: TRBJ1-5; d_gene: .; v_gene: TRBV7-9; CDR3aa: CASSFLGVGQPQHF; CDR3nt: TGTGCCAGCAGCTTTCTGGGGGTTGGTCAGCCCCAGCATTTT
abundance: once; j_gene: TRBJ2-7; d_gene: TRBD2; v_gene: TRBV7-9; CDR3aa: CASSPSGGGYEQYF; CDR3nt: TGTGCCAGCAGCCCTAGCGGGGGGGGATACGAGCAGTACTTC
abundance: .; j_gene: TRBJ2-7; d_gene: TRBD2; v_gene: TRBV12-3/TRBV12-4; CDR3aa: CASSTGLDYEQYF; CDR3nt: TGTGCCAGCAGCACGGGACTAGACTACGAGCAGTACTTC
abundance: .; j_gene: TRBJ1-1; d_gene: TRBD1; v_gene: TRBV19; CDR3aa: CASNFLVQGGTEAFF; CDR3nt: TGTGCCAGTAATTTTTTGGTCCAGGGGGGAACTGAAGCTTTCTTT
abundance: .; j_gene: TRBJ1-1; d_gene: .; v_gene: TRBV7-3; CDR3aa: CASSPGHSNTEAFF; CDR3nt: TGTGCCAGCAGCCCGGGACATTCGAACACTGAAGCTTTCTTT
abundance: .; j_gene: TRBJ2-3; d_gene: .; v_gene: TRBV19; CDR3aa: CASSIEPTWGTQYF; CDR3nt: TGTGCCAGTAGTATAGAACCGACGTGGGGTACGCAGTATTTT
abundance: few; j_gene: TRBJ1-1; d_gene: .; v_gene: TRBV5-1; CDR3aa: CASSSGFGPMNTEAFF; CDR3nt: TGCGCCAGCAGCTCCGGTTTTGGTCCAATGAACACTGAAGCTTTCTTT